The 29 T cell receptor beta chains listed next were all sequenced from one sample in a study of identical twins. A single record per CDR3 protein comes from TCRdb applying MiXCR to the 5' RACE reads. The sample has 750,000 to 950,000 distinct CDR3 sequences, roughly an eighth seen once. These sequences were also reported in another study, on yellow fever vaccine responses in identical twins.

The sequenced sample consisted of PBMCs. The receptors were gathered from a woman between 18 and 30 years old in good health.

This clonotype was detected a few times. V and J are TRBV27 and TRBJ2-4; D perhaps matches TRBD1 (6 bases). Per the germline V gene, CDR1 is MNHEY and CDR2 is SMNVEV (reference sequence). The V and J ends lost 5 bases and 2 bases respectively, with 10 bases between them. The CDR3 has 14 amino acids. As DNA, the CDR3 is TGTGCCAGCAGTGACAGGAGCCCCAAAAACATTCAGTACTTC. Its protein is CASSDRSPKNIQYF.

This clonotype was detected only a few times. The chain carries TRBV12-3 or TRBV12-4 and TRBJ1-1; D is undetermined. The V end was cut by 1 base, the J end by 8 bases, with 11 bases between. The length of the CDR3 is 13 residues. CDR3 sequence: CASSLVSGVEAFF. The CDR3 region has the DNA TGTGCCAGCAGTTTAGTGAGTGGCGTAGAAGCTTTCTTT.

This clonotype was observed a few times. The rearrangement links TRBV12-3 or TRBV12-4 to TRBJ1-1; 9 bases align to TRBD1. The V segment lost 5 bases and the J segment 4 bases; nucleotides outside the gene matches: 8. This CDR3 spans 15 amino acids. CDR3 in amino acids: CASSPYGTGSTEAFF. The CDR3 DNA is TGTGCCAGCAGTCCCTACGGGACAGGGAGCACTGAAGCTTTCTTT.

This clonotype was seen only a few times. This sequence joins TRBV11-2 and TRBJ2-7; no reliable D call. This CDR3 is 15 amino acids long. CDR1 SGHAT and CDR2 FQNNGV come from the germline V gene. V was trimmed by 1 base and J by 3 bases, leaving 13 bases between them. In DNA, the CDR3 is TGTGCCAGCAGCTTAGGCAGACGGGTCGGCTACGAGCAGTACGTC. This codes for CASSLGRRVGYEQYV.

The CDR3 DNA follows: TGTGCCAGCAGCTCAGAAGTGGCCTACGAGCAGTACTTC. This codes for CASSSEVAYEQYF. The rearrangement joins TRBV7-8 to TRBJ2-7; D remains ambiguous. The CDR3 extends over 13 amino acids. Looked up from germline, CDR1 is SGHVS and CDR2 is FQNEAQ. V gave up 4 bases and J gave up 2 bases, with 9 bases separating them.

This clonotype was counted a few times. The chain's CDR3 is CASSAPSGQYF. Here the CDR3 DNA reads TGTGCCAGCAGTGCCCCTAGTGGGCAGTACTTC. The J gene is TRBJ2-7, the V gene TRBV2, with unresolved D. Germline loops: CDR1 SNHLY, CDR2 FYNNEI. Trimming removed 4 bases at V and 9 bases at J, with 10 bases between. This CDR3 spans 11 amino acids.

This chain links TRBV12-3 or TRBV12-4 with TRBJ2-1; 11 positions match TRBD2. V shed 5 bases, J shed 6 bases, and the junction held 9 bases outside the gene matches. This CDR3 has 16 amino acids. The CDR3 reads CASSPTPGTSGNEQFF. The CDR3 nucleotides are TGTGCCAGCAGTCCTACCCCCGGGACTAGCGGCAATGAGCAGTTCTTC.

This chain connects TRBV3-1 to TRBJ2-5, with TRBD2 as a possible D gene (5 bases). The CDR3 is 16 amino acids. Trimming stripped 5 bases from V and 5 bases from J, with 21 bases between. Germline V lookup: CDR1 LGHDT, CDR2 YNNKEL (reference sequence). The CDR3 is CASSSNRLRVFETQYF. The DNA for the CDR3 is TGTGCCAGCAGCTCGAATCGCCTGCGGGTGTTTGAGACCCAGTACTTC.

J is TRBJ2-3 and V is TRBV12-3 or TRBV12-4; TRBD2 matches 9 bases. J lost 2 bases, V lost 3 bases, and 12 bases had no gene match. This CDR3 region has 18 residues. CDR3 coding DNA: TGTGCCAGCAGTTTTAAGGCTAGCGGGGCAGGGGTCACAGATACGCAGTATTTT. Translating gives CASSFKASGAGVTDTQYF.

The rearrangement links TRBV28 to TRBJ2-3, with a weak D call TRBD1 (6 bases). CDR3 size: 13 residues. Germline V lookup: CDR1 MDHEN, CDR2 SYDVKM. V was cut by 5 bases and J by 6 bases, with 12 bases left in between. The CDR3 protein is CASSMQGSDTQYF. In nucleotides, the CDR3 is TGTGCCAGCAGTATGCAGGGGAGTGATACGCAGTATTTT.

This clonotype was detected only a few times. The chain has TRBV29-1 and TRBJ2-2; 11 nucleotides align to TRBD2. Germline V CDR1 and CDR2: SQVTM, ANQGSEA. Losses at the gene ends were 8 bases for V and 6 bases for J; bases not matched to a gene: 8. CDR3 length: 14 residues. The CDR3 loop is CSILAGGPPGELFF. CDR3 in DNA: TGCAGCATTCTAGCGGGAGGCCCCCCCGGGGAGCTGTTTTTT.

This clonotype has ten or more counts. Relative to the germline gene, one junction end is altered; a read error may explain this. This chain connects TRBV5-1 to TRBJ1-1, with D tentatively TRBD1 (5 bases). CDR3 size: 13 residues. Germline CDR1 and CDR2: SGHRS and YFSETQ. CDR3 DNA sequence: TGTGCCAGCAGTTTTCAGGGGAACACTGAAGCTTTCTTT. Translated, it gives CASSFQGNTEAFF.

This clonotype was observed a handful of times. The chain couples TRBV11-3 to TRBJ2-3; TRBD1 agrees at 9 bases. Germline assignment: CDR1 SGHNT and CDR2 YENEEA. The CDR3 is 16 amino acids. Germline trimming cut 2 bases from V and 2 bases from J; bases unmatched to any gene: 5. Here the CDR3 reads CASSLPRDRATDTQYF. CDR3 bases: TGTGCCAGCAGCTTACCCCGGGACAGGGCCACAGATACGCAGTATTTT.

V and J are TRBV3-1 and TRBJ2-1; 7 nucleotides match TRBD1. Per the germline V gene, CDR1 is LGHDT and CDR2 is YNNKEL (reference sequence). The CDR3 spans 13 residues. The trim removed 3 bases at V and 15 bases at J, leaving 11 bases unmatched. CDR3 protein: CASSQELQGKGFF. CDR3 DNA: TGTGCCAGCAGCCAGGAACTACAGGGGAAGGGGTTCTTC.

This clonotype appeared a few times. This chain links TRBV20-1 with TRBJ2-1; D not resolved. Germline values: CDR1 DFQATT, CDR2 SNEGSKA (reference sequence). This CDR3 contains 14 residues. V was pared by 2 bases and J by 2 bases, with 10 bases between. The DNA for the CDR3 is TGCAGTGCTAGATGGGATGGGGCCTACAATGAGCAGTTCTTC. This codes for CSARWDGAYNEQFF.

This clonotype was observed many times. The chain has TRBV7-9 and TRBJ2-4, with no clear D. V lost 3 bases and J 0 bases, leaving 9 bases between the germline ends. CDR3 length: 15 amino acids. Germline loops: CDR1 SEHNR, CDR2 FQNEAQ (reference sequence). The CDR3: CASSFSELAKNIQYF. Here the CDR3 DNA reads TGTGCCAGCAGCTTTTCCGAGTTAGCCAAAAACATTCAGTACTTC.

This clonotype came up a few times. The genes are TRBV28 and TRBJ2-3; tentatively, D is TRBD2 (7 bases). Per the germline V gene, CDR1 is MDHEN and CDR2 is SYDVKM. This CDR3 is 15 amino acids long. The germline V and J ends were trimmed by 4 bases and 1 base, with 12 bases remaining between them. CDR3 residues: CASSYGGLGTDTQYF. The CDR3 region has the DNA TGTGCCAGCAGTTACGGGGGGCTAGGCACAGATACGCAGTATTTT.

This clonotype turned up a few times. V usage is TRBV2 and J usage is TRBJ2-3; the D gene is possibly TRBD1 (5 bases). This CDR3 comprises 13 residues. Germline assignment: CDR1 SNHLY and CDR2 FYNNEI. With 4 bases removed from V and 4 bases from J, the gap between germline ends came to 9 bases. This chain's CDR3 is CASSGQLSDTQYF. In DNA, the CDR3 is TGTGCCAGCAGTGGACAGCTTTCAGATACGCAGTATTTT.

V gene TRBV20-1 combines with J gene TRBJ2-7, with 14 nucleotides matching TRBD2. V lost 3 bases and J lost 2; bases outside the gene matches: 3. Germline CDR1 is DFQATT and CDR2 is SNEGSKA (reference sequence). This CDR3 has 15 residues. The CDR3 protein is CSARGLAGVPYEQYF. DNA of the CDR3: TGCAGTGCTAGGGGACTAGCGGGAGTTCCCTACGAGCAGTACTTC.

This chain connects TRBV20-1 to TRBJ2-5; 7 positions agree with TRBD2. V was pared by 1 base and J by 0 bases, with 5 bases of the junction left unmatched. This CDR3 is 15 amino acids long. Germline V gene lookup returns CDR1 DFQATT and CDR2 SNEGSKA (reference sequence). CDR3 region: CSARVGTMYQETQYF. The CDR3 bases are TGCAGTGCTAGAGTTGGGACTATGTACCAAGAGACCCAGTACTTC.

This clonotype was counted only a few times. This chain links TRBV11-1 with TRBJ1-2; 8 bases are a match to TRBD1. CDR3 length: 17 amino acids. Germline V CDR1 and CDR2: SGHAT, FQDESV (reference sequence). Unmatched junction bases numbered 10, after V lost 1 base and J lost 3 bases. The CDR3 DNA reads as TGTGCCAGCAGCTTAGGACCGGGACAGGATTCTTACTATGGCTACACCTTC. Its protein is CASSLGPGQDSYYGYTF.

At least ten counts were recorded for this clonotype. The chain employs TRBV13 and TRBJ2-3; 9 nucleotides align to TRBD1. Germline V gene sequence: CDR1 PRHDT, CDR2 FYEKMQ (reference sequence). This CDR3 region has 16 residues. The V segment lost 5 bases and the J segment 1 base; nucleotides outside the gene matches: 7. The CDR3 loop is CASSPGWTGGTDTQYF. The DNA for the CDR3 is TGTGCCAGCAGCCCGGGATGGACAGGGGGCACAGATACGCAGTATTTT.

This clonotype appeared many times. In DNA, the CDR3 is TGTGCCAGCAGTTTATCCGGGGGCTTGGCAGCTTTCTTT. Translation gives CASSLSGGLAAFF. V and J are TRBV28 and TRBJ1-1, with D perhaps matching TRBD1 (6 bases). Trimming removed 1 base from V and 10 bases from J, with 13 bases in between. This CDR3 region has 13 residues. Looked up from germline, CDR1 is MDHEN and CDR2 is SYDVKM.

The genes are TRBV20-1 and TRBJ1-1; D is undetermined. Trimming cost V 6 bases and J 1 base, with 12 bases left between them. CDR3 length: 13 amino acids. Germline V gene lookup returns CDR1 DFQATT and CDR2 SNEGSKA (reference sequence). CDR3 in DNA: TGCAGTGCCACTACAGTTACGAACACTGAAGCTTTCTTT. This codes for CSATTVTNTEAFF.

The V gene is TRBV28, the J gene TRBJ2-7, with D possibly called TRBD1 or TRBD2 (6 bases each). Trimming removed 5 bases at V and 1 base at J, with 15 bases between. The CDR3 is 15 residues long. Germline CDR1 is MDHEN and CDR2 is SYDVKM. The CDR3 is CASSTTRDTSYEQYF. The DNA of the CDR3 is TGTGCCAGCAGTACTACGCGGGACACATCCTACGAGCAGTACTTC.

This clonotype was counted ten times or more. The chain recombines TRBV5-6 with TRBJ2-2; D ambiguous. In germline, CDR1 is SGHDT, CDR2 YYEEEE. CDR3 size: 13 residues. V gave up 1 base and J gave up 5 bases, with 6 bases separating them. The CDR3 DNA reads as TGTGCCAGCAGCTTGATGGGTACCGGGGAGCTGTTTTTT. Its translation is CASSLMGTGELFF.

This clonotype was detected only a few times. The chain combines TRBV4-1 with TRBJ2-2; TRBD2 might be the D (6 bases). With 4 bases removed from V and 5 bases from J, the gap between germline ends came to 17 bases. The germline V gene has CDR1 MGHRA and CDR2 YSYEKL. This CDR3 contains 16 residues. The CDR3 DNA reads as TGCGCCAGCAGCCTGCTTTACACCGGACTAACCGGGGAGCTGTTTTTT. It specifies CASSLLYTGLTGELFF.

This clonotype was observed a few times. The chain carries TRBV12-3 or TRBV12-4 and TRBJ2-1; 7 bases line up with TRBD2. This CDR3 region has 15 residues. Trimming took 6 bases from V and 0 from J; bases not matched to a gene: 5. The chain's CDR3 is CASRRSGTSYNEQFF. In DNA form, the CDR3 reads TGTGCCAGCAGACGGAGCGGGACCTCCTACAATGAGCAGTTCTTC.

V and J are TRBV15 and TRBJ1-3; D uncertain. This CDR3 spans 15 amino acids. Germline lookup yields CDR1 LNHNV and CDR2 YYDKDF (reference sequence). Trimming left V 0 bases short and J 0 bases short, with 6 bases between. CDR3: CATSRDRLSGNTIYF. The CDR3 nucleotides read TGTGCCACCAGCAGAGATAGGCTCTCTGGAAACACCATATATTTT. Filled out from reference TRBV15 and TRBJ1-3, the complete variable domain reads DAMVIQNPRYQVTQFGKPVTLSCSQTLNHNVMYWYQQKSSQAPKLLFHYYDKDFNNEADTPDNFQSRRPNTSFCFLDIRSPGLGDTAMYLCATSRDRLSGNTIYFGEGSWLTVV.